Below, 13 T cell receptor beta chains from the same sample are listed, as sequenced in a study of OX40 agonist ivuxolimab in advanced cancers. Method: immunoSEQ multiplex PCR; TCRdb's copy keeps in-frame clones and lacks some. This table holds tens of thousands of clones, almost 95% found once. Here the sequenced sample was CD4+ or CD8+ T cells sorted from blood, taken in a trial of the OX40 agonist ivuxolimab. Receptor source: an adult with an advanced solid tumor such as melanoma, head and neck, liver or kidney cancer.

V usage is TRBV2 and J usage is TRBJ1-1, with no clear D. Looked up from germline, CDR1 is SNHLY and CDR2 is FYNNEI. The CDR3 length is 14 residues. The V end was cut by 5 bases, the J end by 4 bases, with 14 bases between. The CDR3 nucleotides read TGTGCCAGCAGTTCGCTGCCCGTAGTCACTGAAGCTTTCTTT. Protein sequence: CASSSLPVVTEAFF.

The J gene is TRBJ2-7, the V gene TRBV27; no clear D gene. The CDR3 has 13 residues. V gave up 4 bases and J gave up 0 bases, with 7 bases separating them. Germline V gene lookup returns CDR1 MNHEY and CDR2 SMNVEV (reference sequence). CDR3 in amino acids: CASSYATSYEQYF. The DNA of the CDR3 is TGTGCCAGCAGTTACGCTACCTCCTACGAGCAGTACTTC.

This clone was observed a single time. This rearrangement joins TRBV2 to TRBJ2-5; 7 bases are a match to TRBD2. V shed 5 bases and J 1 base; nucleotides not matched to a gene: 7. The germline CDR1 and CDR2 sequences are SNHLY and FYNNEI. CDR3 size: 15 residues. The CDR3 DNA reads as TGTGCCAGCAGTCGTAGAACGGGAGGCCAAGAGACCCAGTACTTC. This codes for CASSRRTGGQETQYF.

The chain couples TRBV13 to TRBJ2-1; 8 bases are a match to TRBD2. The CDR3 runs 16 residues. The trim removed 3 bases at V and 1 base at J, leaving 5 bases unmatched. Germline-derived CDR1 and CDR2 are PRHDT and FYEKMQ (reference sequence). CDR3 region: CASSFTGGPSYNEQFF. The CDR3 DNA is TGTGCCAGCAGCTTTACGGGAGGGCCGTCCTACAATGAGCAGTTCTTC.

The J gene is TRBJ2-5, the V gene TRBV2; 9 bases are a match to TRBD2. V trimming: 6 bases; J trimming: 5 bases; junction bases outside the gene matches: 10. Germline values: CDR1 SNHLY, CDR2 FYNNEI. The CDR3 sequence is 15 residues long. The CDR3 loop reads CASSDPAGGKETQYF. Here the CDR3 DNA reads TGTGCCAGCAGCGACCCCGCGGGAGGGAAGGAGACCCAGTACTTC. Full variable domain (rest looked up from reference TRBV2 and TRBJ2-5): EPEVTQTPSHQVTQMGQEVILRCVPISNHLYFYWYRQILGQKVEFLVSFYNNEISEKSEIFDDQFSVERPDGSNFTLKIRSTKLEDSAMYFCASSDPAGGKETQYFGPGTRLLVL.

The chain joins TRBV7-2 to TRBJ2-7; 12 nucleotides match TRBD2. The CDR3 runs 16 residues. V was clipped by 3 bases and J by 6 bases; unmatched bases: 9. Germline V gives CDR1 SGHTA, CDR2 FQGNSA. The CDR3 DNA is TGTGCCAGCAGCTTCGGACTAGCGGGACGCGGGAGCGAGCAGTACTTC. Translating gives CASSFGLAGRGSEQYF.

This chain uses TRBV9 with TRBJ1-2; TRBD1 matches at 7 bases. The CDR3 contains 13 residues. Germline assignment: CDR1 SGDLS and CDR2 YYNGEE. Trimming cost V 1 base and J 8 bases; bases outside gene matches: 5. Here the CDR3 reads CASSVRQGRGYTF. For the CDR3, the DNA is TGTGCCAGCAGCGTAAGACAGGGAAGGGGCTACACCTTC.

The J gene is TRBJ1-3, the V gene TRBV9; D is undetermined. CDR3 length: 14 amino acids. Trimming stripped 0 bases from V and 0 bases from J, with 4 bases between. The germline CDR1 and CDR2 sequences are SGDLS and YYNGEE. CDR3 bases: TGTGCCAGCAGCGTAGCGCTCTCTGGAAACACCATATATTTT. Its translation: CASSVALSGNTIYF.

This clone turned up a few times. The chain employs TRBV4-3 and TRBJ2-1; 10 nucleotides line up with TRBD2. With V trimmed by 3 bases and J by 0 bases, 2 bases remained unmatched. Germline V gene data show CDR1 as LGHNA and CDR2 as YSLEER. CDR3 size: 16 residues. DNA for the CDR3: TGCGCCAGCAGCCAGAGCGGGAGGGCCTCCTACAATGAGCAGTTCTTC. It yields the protein CASSQSGRASYNEQFF.

Turning to this clone: The sample has other DNA sequences that encode this CDR3 too. V is TRBV27 and J is TRBJ1-2; D unclear. The germline gives CDR1 MNHEY, CDR2 SMNVEV (reference sequence). V was shortened by 3 bases and J by 8 bases, with 13 bases between the two germline ends. The CDR3 consists of 13 residues. CDR3 DNA: TGTGCCAGCAGTTTGGGTGGTCTGCGGGGCTACACCTTC. Its translation: CASSLGGLRGYTF.

The rearrangement joins TRBV28 to TRBJ1-1; no firm D call. The CDR3 is made up of 14 amino acids. Trimming pared 6 bases from V and 1 base from J, leaving 12 bases between. Germline V lookup: CDR1 MDHEN, CDR2 SYDVKM. The CDR3 nucleotides read TGTGCCAGCAGCCTCGCGGACCCGAACACTGAAGCTTTCTTT. Translated, it gives CASSLADPNTEAFF.

V usage is TRBV6-5 and J usage is TRBJ2-7; D not certain. V was cut by 7 bases and J by 3 bases, with 7 bases left in between. The CDR3 covers 11 residues. Looked up from germline, CDR1 is MNHEY and CDR2 is SVGAGI. CDR3 loop: CASTDLYEQYF. CDR3 DNA: TGTGCCAGCACTGATCTCTACGAGCAGTACTTC.

The chain joins TRBV11-3 to TRBJ1-1; D remains ambiguous. Trimming took off 3 bases at V and 2 bases at J, with 4 bases between the two ends. This CDR3 contains 12 residues. Per germline, CDR1 SGHNT and CDR2 YENEEA. The CDR3 here is CASSLDNTEAFF. In DNA form, the CDR3 reads TGTGCCAGCAGCTTGGACAACACTGAAGCTTTCTTT.